This TCR beta chain was profiled in a study of response to subunit inactivated influenza vaccine. Findings of the study overall: Each seasonal flu vaccination may recruit only limited new T cells, authors suggested.

Germline CDR1 reads KGHSH; CDR2 reads LQKENI. The CDR3 length is 20 residues. Deletions cut 3 bases from V and 5 bases from J, with 29 bases between. TCRdb analysed the RT-PCR reads with MiXCR anew, one entry per CDR3 protein. The repertoire holds 400,000 to 650,000 distinct CDR3 sequences, around 7.7% seen once, with roughly 13% in the top ten. This clonotype was found a few times. What it recognizes is unknown. This clonotype was sampled from a man aged 50 to 69 who received an inactivated influenza vaccine. The material sequenced was PBMCs from blood, taken less than 25 months after vaccination. This sequence joins TRBV18 and TRBJ2-1; the D gene could be TRBD1 or TRBD2 (10 bases each). The CDR3 sequence is CASSPWTGGQLAGAHNEQFF. The CDR3 DNA reads as TGTGCCAGCTCACCCTGGACAGGGGGGCAGCTAGCGGGAGCGCACAATGAGCAGTTCTTC.